The present T cell receptor beta chain was sequenced within a study of early T cells in non-severe SARS-CoV-2 infection. CDR3 length: 17 amino acids. Per germline, CDR1 MNHEY and CDR2 SVGAGI. The V gene lost 0 bases and the J gene lost 5 bases, with 19 bases spanning the gap. Via MiXCR, TCRdb re-called the 5' RACE reads, giving one row per CDR3 protein. The data contain approximately 70,000 distinct CDR3 sequences, about 13% of them singletons. This clonotype was observed a few times. The sequence came from an adult who was a healthcare worker with PCR-confirmed SARS-CoV-2 infection or an uninfected control (not recorded which). The genes are TRBV6-5 and TRBJ2-5; D is ambiguous. The sequencing input was whole blood. CDR3 DNA: TGTGCCAGCAGTTACTCGAAGTGGGCCTCTCAATCGGAGACCCAGTACTTC. The encoded protein is CASSYSKWASQSETQYF.